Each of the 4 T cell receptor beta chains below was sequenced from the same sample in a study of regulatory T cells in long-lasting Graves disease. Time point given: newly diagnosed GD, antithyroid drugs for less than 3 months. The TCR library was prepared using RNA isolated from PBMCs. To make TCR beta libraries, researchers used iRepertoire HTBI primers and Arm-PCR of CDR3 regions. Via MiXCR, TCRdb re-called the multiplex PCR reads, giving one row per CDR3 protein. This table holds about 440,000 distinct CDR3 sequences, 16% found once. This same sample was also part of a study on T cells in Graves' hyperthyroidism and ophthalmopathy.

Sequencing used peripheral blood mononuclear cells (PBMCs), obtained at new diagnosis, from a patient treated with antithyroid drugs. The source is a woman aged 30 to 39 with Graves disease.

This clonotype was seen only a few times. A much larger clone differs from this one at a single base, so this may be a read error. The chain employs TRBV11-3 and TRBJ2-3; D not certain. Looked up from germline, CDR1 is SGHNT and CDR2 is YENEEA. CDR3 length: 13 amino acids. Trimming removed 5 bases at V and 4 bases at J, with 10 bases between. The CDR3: CASSPSAADTQYF. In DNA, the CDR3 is TGTGCCAGCAGCCCAAGCGCCGCAGATACGCAGTATTTT.

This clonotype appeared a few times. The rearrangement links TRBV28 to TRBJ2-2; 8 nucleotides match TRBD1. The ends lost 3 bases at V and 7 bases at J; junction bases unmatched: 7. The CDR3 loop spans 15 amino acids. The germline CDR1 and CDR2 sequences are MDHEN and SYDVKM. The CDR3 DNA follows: TGTGCCAGCAGTTTCGGACAGGGTGAGAGCGGGGAGCTGTTTTTT. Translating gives CASSFGQGESGELFF. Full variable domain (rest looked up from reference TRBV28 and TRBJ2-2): DVKVTQSSRYLVKRTGEKVFLECVQDMDHENMFWYRQDPGLGLRLIYFSYDVKMKEKGDIPEGYSVSREKKERFSLILESASTNQTSMYLCASSFGQGESGELFFGEGSRLTVL.

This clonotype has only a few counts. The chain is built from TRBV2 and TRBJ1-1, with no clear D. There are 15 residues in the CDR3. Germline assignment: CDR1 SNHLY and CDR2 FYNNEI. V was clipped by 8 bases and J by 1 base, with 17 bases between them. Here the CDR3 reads CASGVEYTWNTEAFF. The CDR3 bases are TGTGCCAGCGGGGTGGAGTACACCTGGAACACTGAAGCTTTCTTT. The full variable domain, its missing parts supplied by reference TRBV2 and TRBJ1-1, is EPEVTQTPSHQVTQMGQEVILRCVPISNHLYFYWYRQILGQKVEFLVSFYNNEISEKSEIFDDQFSVERPDGSNFTLKIRSTKLEDSAMYFCASGVEYTWNTEAFFGQGTRLTVV.

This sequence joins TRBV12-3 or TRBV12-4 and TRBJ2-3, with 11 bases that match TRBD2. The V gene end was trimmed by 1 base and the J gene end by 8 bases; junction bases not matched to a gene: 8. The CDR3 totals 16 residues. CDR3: CASSLELAGDSGTQYF. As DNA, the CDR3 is TGTGCCAGCAGTTTAGAACTAGCGGGAGATTCCGGTACGCAGTATTTT.